This T cell receptor (beta chain) was identified during a study of T cells in Graves' hyperthyroidism and ophthalmopathy. Germline values: CDR1 SGHTA, CDR2 FQGNSA. This CDR3 comprises 13 residues. V lost 5 bases and J 6 bases, leaving 13 bases between the germline ends. Regions amplified from RNA transcripts were the TCR beta CDR3 regions. A first-round RT-PCR of the TCR CDR3 used the HTBI primer set. TCRdb ran MiXCR on the multiplex PCR reads and lists one entry per CDR3 protein. The table lists about 560,000 distinct CDR3 sequences, roughly a sixth of them singletons, with 18% in the top ten. Those patients with uncontrolled infection, other autoimmune disease, pregnancy or lactation were excluded.

The clonotype comes from a woman aged 18-29 years with Graves' hyperthyroidism. V usage is TRBV7-2 and J usage is TRBJ1-1; D remains unclear. The sample taken for sequencing was blood. The CDR3 region has the DNA TGTGCCAGCAGCCGGGTCATGGAACCTGAAGCTTTCTTT. Amino acids: CASSRVMEPEAFF.